This T cell receptor beta chain came from a study of blood T cell repertoires in COVID-19. The CDR3 runs to 14 residues. The V end lost 4 bases, the J end lost 3 bases, and 13 bases lay between the germline ends. Per germline, CDR1 SGHTA and CDR2 FQGNSA. In the original analysis: Estimates of nucleated cell counts were drawn from the amplification of reference gene primers. TCRdb's table, derived via immunoSEQ multiplex PCR, lists solely in-frame clones and lacks some. The V and J calls and clone size were taken over from that table, and D and trimming were inferred from the DNA. Altogether 350,000 to 450,000 clones are present, approximately 86% being singletons, with the ten largest covering 2.5% to 3.5%. In this sample, this clone turned up once.

The chain uses TRBV7-2 and TRBJ2-7, with D possibly matching TRBD2 (6 bases). Source material: peripheral blood. This sequence was found in a human donor in a cohort sampled during active COVID-19. Here the CDR3 DNA reads TGTGCCAGCAGCTCCCCAGACGGGGGCTACGAGCAGTACTTC. Encoded protein: CASSSPDGGYEQYF.